This passage covers 32 T cell receptor beta chains from one sample sequenced in a study of OX40 agonist ivuxolimab in advanced cancers. Method: immunoSEQ multiplex PCR; TCRdb's copy keeps in-frame clones and lacks some. The sample lists 25,000 to 35,000 clones; more than 85% were seen once. The source was CD4+ or CD8+ T cells sorted from blood, collected in a trial of the OX40 agonist ivuxolimab. Source of these receptors: an adult with an advanced solid tumor such as melanoma, head and neck, liver or kidney cancer.

This clone was seen a single time. The rearrangement links TRBV29-1 to TRBJ2-7; 7 bases are a match to TRBD2. The CDR3 extends over 14 amino acids. Per germline, CDR1 SQVTM and CDR2 ANQGSEA. V shed 3 bases and J 2 bases; nucleotides not matched to a gene: 7. The CDR3 coding sequence is TGCAGCGTTGATAATCCACTAGCGCCCTACGAGCAGTACTTC. It codes for CSVDNPLAPYEQYF.

The CDR3 DNA sequence: TGTGCCAGCAGCTTATCAGGCGAAACTAATGAAAAACTGTTTTTT. Translating gives CASSLSGETNEKLFF. J is TRBJ1-4 and V is TRBV7-9, with D uncertain. Per the germline V gene, CDR1 is SEHNR and CDR2 is FQNEAQ (reference sequence). CDR3 size: 15 residues. V was shortened by 2 bases and J by 1 base, with 8 bases between the two germline ends.

The chain recombines TRBV13 with TRBJ1-1; D is possibly TRBD1 (5 bases). V lost 5 bases, J lost 6 bases, and 10 bases lay in between. The CDR3 is 12 residues long. CDR1 is PRHDT, CDR2 FYEKMQ, per germline (reference sequence). CDR3 loop: CASSHQGPEAFF. CDR3 bases: TGTGCCAGCAGCCATCAGGGCCCTGAAGCTTTCTTT.

V usage is TRBV4-2 and J usage is TRBJ2-5; 12 nucleotides align to TRBD2. CDR1 and CDR2 (germline): LGHNA, YNFKEQ. With V trimmed by 1 base and J by 5 bases, 5 bases remained unmatched. This CDR3 region has 16 residues. The CDR3 protein is CASSQGLAGVEETQYF. Here the CDR3 DNA reads TGTGCCAGCAGCCAAGGACTAGCGGGAGTCGAGGAGACCCAGTACTTC.

This clone has only one observation. The J gene is TRBJ2-3, the V gene TRBV4-1; TRBD2 aligns across 14 bases. Germline V gives CDR1 MGHRA, CDR2 YSYEKL. Trimming took 4 bases from V and 5 from J; bases not matched to a gene: 11. CDR3 length: 18 residues. The CDR3 DNA follows: TGCGCCAGCAGCCTTTTTCCCGGGACTAGCGGGAGAGTAGATACGCAGTATTTT. Protein product: CASSLFPGTSGRVDTQYF.

This sequence joins TRBV7-3 and TRBJ2-2; TRBD2 matches 11 bases. The V gene end was trimmed by 5 bases and the J gene end by 4 bases; junction bases not matched to a gene: 0. Germline V gene lookup returns CDR1 SGHTA and CDR2 FQGTGA. The CDR3 sequence is 14 residues long. CDR3 coding DNA: TGTGCCAGCAGCCTAGCGGGAGGCACCGGGGAGCTGTTTTTT. Its protein is CASSLAGGTGELFF.

The genes are TRBV7-5 and TRBJ1-5. TRBV7-5 corresponds to a pseudogene. There are 17 residues in the CDR3. DNA for the CDR3: TGTGCCAGAACCCTTGTTTCCAAGGTCTATAGCAATCAGCCCCAGCATTTT. It specifies CARTLVSKVYSNQPQHF.

The chain combines TRBV30 with TRBJ2-1; D remains unclear. Between the trimmed V and J ends, which lost 4 bases and 6 bases, there was a span of 10 bases. Per the germline V gene, CDR1 is GTSNPN and CDR2 is SVGIG (reference sequence). The CDR3 contains 12 residues. CDR3 sequence reads: CAWIGPVNEQFF. The DNA for the CDR3 is TGTGCCTGGATAGGTCCGGTCAATGAGCAGTTCTTC. The whole variable domain, filled in from reference TRBV30 and TRBJ2-1, reads SQTIHQWPATLVQPVGSPLSLECTVEGTSNPNLYWYRQAAGRGLQLLFYSVGIGQISSEVPQNLSASRPQDRQFILSSKKLLLSDSGFYLCAWIGPVNEQFFGPGTRLTVL.

This chain joins TRBV27 and TRBJ2-2; 7 bases align to TRBD1. The V gene end was trimmed by 5 bases and the J gene end by 4 bases; junction bases not matched to a gene: 7. This CDR3 is 15 amino acids long. Germline V gene data show CDR1 as MNHEY and CDR2 as SMNVEV (reference sequence). Written as DNA, the CDR3 is TGTGCCAGCAGTCCACAGACAGGGAGCACCGGGGAGCTGTTTTTT. Protein product: CASSPQTGSTGELFF.

The rearrangement joins TRBV28 to TRBJ2-1, with 7 bases matching TRBD1. J lost 7 bases, V lost 3 bases, and 6 bases had no gene match. From germline, CDR1 is MDHEN and CDR2 SYDVKM. This CDR3 spans 14 amino acids. The CDR3 reads CASSFDRARNEQFF. CDR3 nucleotides: TGTGCCAGCAGTTTTGACAGGGCGAGGAATGAGCAGTTCTTC.

The CDR3 is CASSLGLAGGAPYNEQFF. The CDR3 nucleotides read TGTGCCAGCTCTCTCGGACTAGCGGGAGGTGCACCCTACAATGAGCAGTTCTTC. The V and J genes are TRBV18 and TRBJ2-1; 14 nucleotides match TRBD2. The CDR3 is 18 amino acids. With V trimmed by 6 bases and J by 2 bases, 9 bases remained unmatched. Germline V CDR1 and CDR2: KGHSH, LQKENI.

This clone was seen a single time. At one of its ends the junction is not consistent with the germline gene, which may arise from a read error. In DNA form, the CDR3 reads TGTGCTAGCAGCTTAACTGTGAACAATGAGCAGTTCTTC. Amino acids: CASSLTVNNEQFF. The chain couples TRBV7-7 to TRBJ2-1, with D unclear. CDR1 SSHAT and CDR2 FNYEAQ come from the germline V gene (reference sequence). This CDR3 is built from 13 residues. Together with reference TRBV7-7 and TRBJ2-1, the CDR3 gives the full variable domain: GAGVSQSPRYKVTKRGQDVTLRCDPISSHATLYWYQQALGQGPEFLTYFNYEAQPDKSGLPSDRFSAERPEGSISTLTIQRTEQRDSAMYRCASSLTVNNEQFFGPGTRLTVL.

The J gene is TRBJ2-5, the V gene TRBV13, with a tentative D call TRBD2 (6 bases). V was trimmed by 5 bases and J by 5 bases, leaving 18 bases between them. Germline CDR1 and CDR2: PRHDT and FYEKMQ (reference sequence). This CDR3 region has 15 residues. CDR3 sequence (DNA): TGTGCCAGCAGCCATGCGTCGCGGGATGTGGAGACCCAGTACTTC. This translates into CASSHASRDVETQYF.

This clone was seen only once. V gene TRBV4-1 combines with J gene TRBJ1-3, with D unresolved. Trimming took 0 bases from V and 2 from J, leaving 8 bases between them. CDR3 length equals 15 residues. CDR1 MGHRA and CDR2 YSYEKL come from the germline V gene. In DNA form, the CDR3 reads TGCGCCAGCAGCCAAGATGCGGGAGCTGGAAACACCATATATTTT. Translation: CASSQDAGAGNTIYF.

V is TRBV7-9 and J is TRBJ2-1; TRBD2 aligns across 7 bases. The V and J ends lost 2 bases and 0 bases, in that order; junction bases with no gene match: 13. The CDR3 loop spans 19 amino acids. Germline V lookup: CDR1 SEHNR, CDR2 FQNEAQ (reference sequence). The CDR3 protein is CASSLRGVAGLRSYNEQFF. The DNA for the CDR3 is TGTGCCAGCAGCTTAAGAGGGGTAGCGGGCCTTCGCTCCTACAATGAGCAGTTCTTC. Using reference TRBV7-9 and TRBJ2-1 for the parts outside the CDR3, the full variable domain is DTGVSQNPRHKITKRGQNVTFRCDPISEHNRLYWYRQTLGQGPEFLTYFQNEAQLEKSRLLSDRFSAERPKGSFSTLEIQRTEQGDSAMYLCASSLRGVAGLRSYNEQFFGPGTRLTVL.

V usage is TRBV9 and J usage is TRBJ2-5; 10 bases align to TRBD2. This CDR3 spans 14 amino acids. V lost 4 bases to trimming and J lost 8 bases; unmatched junction nucleotides: 8. Germline-derived CDR1 and CDR2 are SGDLS and YYNGEE. CDR3 loop: CASSPGLAELTQYF. The CDR3 DNA sequence: TGTGCCAGCAGCCCCGGACTAGCGGAGTTAACCCAGTACTTC.

The J gene is TRBJ2-1, the V gene TRBV7-9; maybe TRBD2 (5 bases). The CDR3 contains 14 residues. The V end was cut by 0 bases, the J end by 8 bases, with 11 bases between. CDR1 is SEHNR and CDR2 is FQNEAQ in the germline V gene (reference sequence). The CDR3, as DNA: TGTGCCAGCAGCTTAGCGGGAGTGGGAGATGAGCAGTTCTTC. Protein: CASSLAGVGDEQFF.

The chain combines TRBV27 with TRBJ2-3; D is uncertain. Trimming took 8 bases from V and 1 from J, leaving 16 bases between them. Per germline, CDR1 MNHEY and CDR2 SMNVEV (reference sequence). The CDR3 runs 15 residues. CDR3: CASAVVGLGTDTQYF. CDR3 nucleotides: TGTGCCAGCGCCGTCGTGGGTTTAGGCACAGATACGCAGTATTTT.

On this clone itself: A far more abundant clone sits one base away, making this likely a read error. The V gene is TRBV5-6, the J gene TRBJ2-3; tentative D call: TRBD2 (5 bases). The V end lost 0 bases, the J end lost 3 bases, and 14 bases lay between the germline ends. The germline V gene encodes CDR1 SGHDT and CDR2 YYEEEE. This CDR3 has 16 amino acids. The CDR3 reads CASSLEQLARTDTQYF. The CDR3 DNA reads TGTGCCAGCAGCTTGGAACAGCTAGCTCGTACAGATACGCAGTATTTT.

In nucleotides, the CDR3 is TGTGCCAGCAGTGAAGCGGGAGACACCGGGGAGCTGTTTTTT. Its protein is CASSEAGDTGELFF. The J gene is TRBJ2-2, the V gene TRBV6-4; 8 nucleotides line up with TRBD2. Germline CDR1 is MRHNA and CDR2 is SNTAGT. There are 14 residues in the CDR3. The junction had 0 bases not matched to a gene; V was cut back by 3 bases and J by 3 bases.

This chain uses TRBV9 with TRBJ2-1; D uncertain. Germline V gene data show CDR1 as SGDLS and CDR2 as YYNGEE. This CDR3 comprises 15 residues. V shed 0 bases and J shed 4 bases, with 11 bases lying between them. CDR3 DNA sequence: TGTGCCAGCAGCGTAGGAATAGGTCTTTACAATGAGCAGTTCTTC. Translated, it gives CASSVGIGLYNEQFF.

The V and J genes are TRBV6-1 and TRBJ1-5, with no clear D. Germline V gene lookup returns CDR1 MNHNS and CDR2 SASEGT. Trimming cost V 3 bases and J 0 bases, with 9 bases left between them. The CDR3 sequence is 15 residues long. CDR3 protein: CASSELQYSNQPQHF. CDR3 bases: TGTGCCAGCAGTGAGCTACAGTATAGCAATCAGCCCCAGCATTTT.

The chain links TRBV18 to TRBJ2-7; TRBD2 might be the D (5 bases). The CDR3 extends over 12 amino acids. V lost 2 bases and J 6 bases, leaving 8 bases between the germline ends. Per the germline V gene, CDR1 is KGHSH and CDR2 is LQKENI. CDR3 nucleotide sequence: TGTGCCAGCTCACCAGGAAGCGGCGAGCAGTACTTC. Protein: CASSPGSGEQYF.

The chain combines TRBV30 with TRBJ2-1; D is possibly TRBD1 (6 bases). V lost 5 bases, J lost 3 bases, and 11 bases lay in between. This CDR3 is 13 amino acids long. The germline gives CDR1 GTSNPN, CDR2 SVGIG (reference sequence). The CDR3 loop is CAWARDNYNEQFF. In DNA, the CDR3 is TGTGCCTGGGCCCGGGACAACTACAATGAGCAGTTCTTC.

The rearrangement joins TRBV4-2 to TRBJ1-2; TRBD1 matches 7 bases. There are 16 residues in the CDR3. CDR1 is LGHNA and CDR2 is YNFKEQ in the germline V gene. V shed 0 bases, J shed 4 bases, and the junction held 8 bases outside the gene matches. Written as DNA, the CDR3 is TGTGCCAGCAGCCAAGAACTGAGCCGGGACAGCTATGGCTACACCTTC. Residues: CASSQELSRDSYGYTF.

The chain employs TRBV27 and TRBJ1-1; no firm D call. With 10 bases removed from V and 0 bases from J, the gap between germline ends came to 6 bases. The CDR3 has 11 residues. Germline V lookup: CDR1 MNHEY, CDR2 SMNVEV (reference sequence). The CDR3 DNA follows: TGTGCCACCCGGATGAACACTGAAGCTTTCTTT. It translates to CATRMNTEAFF.

The chain has TRBV5-1 and TRBJ2-7; 13 nucleotides line up with TRBD2. V trimming: 4 bases; J trimming: 5 bases; junction bases outside the gene matches: 3. CDR3 length: 14 residues. Germline V lookup: CDR1 SGHRS, CDR2 YFSETQ. Here the CDR3 reads CASSPGLAGDEQYF. The CDR3 DNA reads as TGCGCCAGCAGCCCTGGACTAGCGGGAGACGAGCAGTACTTC.

The chain employs TRBV14 and TRBJ2-5; D unclear. CDR3 length equals 16 residues. Trimming removed 0 bases from V and 7 bases from J, with 18 bases in between. Germline CDR1 is SGHDN and CDR2 is FVKESK. The CDR3 protein is CASSQDSLVPSGTQYF. Written as DNA, the CDR3 is TGTGCCAGCAGCCAAGATTCCCTGGTTCCTTCAGGGACCCAGTACTTC.

The chain uses TRBV5-6 and TRBJ2-7; TRBD2 aligns across 10 bases. This CDR3 has 17 amino acids. V gave up 4 bases and J gave up 3 bases; unmatched junction bases: 13. Germline CDR1 and CDR2: SGHDT and YYEEEE. The CDR3 protein is CASSPVYEREGLYEQYF. The DNA for the CDR3 is TGTGCCAGCAGCCCGGTCTACGAGCGGGAGGGCCTCTACGAGCAGTACTTC.

Turning to this clone: The junction shows a germline mismatch at one end, possibly a read error. The rearrangement links TRBV20-1 to TRBJ2-1, with D possibly matching TRBD1 (5 bases). This CDR3 region has 11 residues. From germline, CDR1 is DFQATT and CDR2 SNEGSKA (reference sequence). CDR3: CSANRYTEQFF. CDR3 DNA: TGCAGTGCTAACAGGTACACTGAGCAGTTCTTC.

This chain joins TRBV2 and TRBJ1-3; D is undetermined. Trimming removed 6 bases from V and 0 bases from J, with 12 bases in between. There are 15 residues in the CDR3. Germline lookup yields CDR1 SNHLY and CDR2 FYNNEI. The CDR3 loop is CASRIGTLSGNTIYF. The CDR3 region has the DNA TGTGCCAGCAGAATCGGCACCCTCTCTGGAAACACCATATATTTT.

In this sample, this clone is large. The genes are TRBV6-5 and TRBJ2-1; either TRBD1 or TRBD2 may supply D (6 bases each). The V end lost 5 bases, the J end lost 6 bases, and 11 bases lay between the germline ends. This CDR3 is 13 amino acids long. From germline, CDR1 is MNHEY and CDR2 SVGAGI. The CDR3 sequence is CASSPGGANEQFF. CDR3 DNA sequence: TGTGCCAGCAGTCCCGGGGGCGCCAATGAGCAGTTCTTC.